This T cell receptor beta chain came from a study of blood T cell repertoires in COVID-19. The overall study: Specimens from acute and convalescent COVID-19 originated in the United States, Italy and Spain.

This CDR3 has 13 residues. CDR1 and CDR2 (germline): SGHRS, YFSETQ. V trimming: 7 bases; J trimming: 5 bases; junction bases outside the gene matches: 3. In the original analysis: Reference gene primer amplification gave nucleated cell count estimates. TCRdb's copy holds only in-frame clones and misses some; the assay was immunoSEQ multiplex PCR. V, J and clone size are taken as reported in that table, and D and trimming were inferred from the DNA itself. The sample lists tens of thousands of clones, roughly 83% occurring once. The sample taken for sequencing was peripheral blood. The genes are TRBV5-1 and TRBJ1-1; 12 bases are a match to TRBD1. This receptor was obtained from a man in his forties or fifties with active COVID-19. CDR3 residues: CASGDRGRTEAFF. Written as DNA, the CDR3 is TGCGCCAGCGGGGACAGGGGGCGGACTGAAGCTTTCTTT.